This T cell receptor (beta chain) was sequenced in a study of T cell repertoires in cytomegalovirus infection. Study background: Through public TCR beta signatures, both CMV infection and matching HLA type were indicated. Study outcomes and limitations: Based on cumulative public TCR beta family frequency, carriers of CMV plus the relevant HLA were identified. There were HLA-C-restricted CMV-specific TCR beta clonotypes dominating the ex vivo response.

TCRdb re-called the reads with MiXCR, one entry per CDR3 protein. Among nearly 450,000 distinct CDR3 sequences, around 32% were seen once, and the ten largest hold around 13%. Points on this clonotype: The antigen remains unidentified.

CDR3 size: 14 residues. V lost 6 bases and J lost 2, with 12 bases in between. Germline V lookup: CDR1 ENHRY, CDR2 SYGVKD. This clonotype was sampled from a human donor in good health (CMV status not recorded). Some clones in this sample may be carry-over from other donors' samples. Sequencing input: PBMCs. The chain uses TRBV10-3 and TRBJ2-3, with D possibly TRBD1 on 6 matching bases. The CDR3 protein is CAIRVTGVTDTQYF. The CDR3 DNA is TGTGCCATCAGGGTGACAGGAGTCACAGATACGCAGTATTTT.